These 8 T cell receptor beta chains were all obtained from the same sample, sequenced in a study of T-cell memory formation after mild COVID-19. TCRdb re-called the 5' RACE reads through MiXCR, storing one row per CDR3 protein. The data hold 190,000 or so distinct CDR3 sequences, with 20% to 25% observed a single time. Sequencing input: PBMCs or a T cell subset sorted from them (not recorded which). These receptors were collected from an adult woman who had mild COVID-19 (a few samples of this study predate the infection). Cell type and time point are not known.

This clonotype was counted a few times. V is TRBV2 and J is TRBJ2-7; unclear D gene. The CDR3 spans 15 residues. CDR1 and CDR2 from the germline V gene are SNHLY and FYNNEI. Trimming took off 4 bases at V and 2 bases at J, with 15 bases between the two ends. CDR3 DNA sequence: TGTGCCAGCAGTGGTTTGGAAGACACCCCCTACGAGCAGTACTTC. Translating it yields CASSGLEDTPYEQYF.

The rearrangement links TRBV4-1 to TRBJ1-5, with no clear D. Germline CDR1 is MGHRA and CDR2 is YSYEKL. V was pared by 1 base and J by 7 bases, with 14 bases between. This CDR3 is 15 amino acids long. CDR3: CASSQVWEGLQPQHF. CDR3 nucleotides: TGCGCCAGCAGCCAAGTGTGGGAGGGATTGCAGCCCCAGCATTTT.

The sample holds a few counts of this clonotype. The CDR3 region has the DNA TGTGCCAGCAGCCAAGGCGACCGGGGGAGCTCCTACAATGAGCAGTTCTTC. Translation: CASSQGDRGSSYNEQFF. V usage is TRBV3-1 and J usage is TRBJ2-1; tentatively, D is TRBD2 (6 bases). V lost 1 base to trimming and J lost 0 bases, with 13 bases between them. CDR3 size: 17 residues. Germline V gene lookup returns CDR1 LGHDT and CDR2 YNNKEL (reference sequence).

V gene TRBV4-1 combines with J gene TRBJ1-6; tentatively, D is TRBD1 (6 bases). CDR1 and CDR2 from the germline V gene are MGHRA and YSYEKL. The CDR3 spans 17 residues. Trimming cost V 0 bases and J 10 bases, with 19 bases left between them. Here the CDR3 DNA reads TGCGCCAGCAGCCAAGACGTACCGGGGGGGGCAGGATCACCCCTCCACTTT. Residues: CASSQDVPGGAGSPLHF.

Comments on this clonotype: One end of the junction varies from germline; a read error may be responsible. This sequence joins TRBV30 and TRBJ2-1; the D is unclear. Germline V lookup: CDR1 GTSNPN, CDR2 SVGIG (reference sequence). The CDR3 has 11 amino acids. The CDR3 DNA is TGTGCCTGGAGTGTACTTACGTTCGGTGAATTC. Translating gives CAWSVLTFGEF.

The V gene is TRBV12-3 or TRBV12-4, the J gene TRBJ2-1; no reliable D call. Trimming cost V 8 bases and J 2 bases, with 7 bases left between them. The CDR3 is made up of 12 amino acids. In nucleotides, the CDR3 is TGTGCCAGCGTCGGAACCTACAATGAGCAGTTCTTC. Its protein is CASVGTYNEQFF.

The table lists this clonotype with a few counts. The chain couples TRBV11-3 to TRBJ2-1; tentative D call: TRBD1 (6 bases). The V gene's germline CDR1 is SGHNT and CDR2 YENEEA. The germline V and J ends were trimmed by 6 bases and 9 bases, with 18 bases remaining between them. The CDR3 has 14 amino acids. The CDR3 loop reads CASRSPSQGFEQFF. In nucleotides, the CDR3 is TGTGCCAGCAGGTCCCCCTCCCAGGGGTTTGAGCAGTTCTTC.

This chain connects TRBV12-3 or TRBV12-4 to TRBJ1-2; no reliable D call. Trimming left V 4 bases short and J 10 bases short, with 10 bases between. There are 11 residues in the CDR3. CDR3 sequence: CASSYGVLYTF. The CDR3 bases are TGTGCCAGCAGTTATGGGGTGCTCTACACCTTC.